These 25 T cell receptor beta chains came from one sample sequenced in a study of T cells after posttransplantation cyclophosphamide. Cyclophosphamide on days +3 and +4 followed busulfan-fludarabine conditioning and a marrow graft. Produced via immunoSEQ multiplex PCR; TCRdb's table is partial and in-frame only. The sample has about 20,000 clones, roughly 90% seen once. Specimen: PBMCs, collected after allogeneic stem cell transplant with posttransplant cyclophosphamide. These receptors originate from a female patient in her thirties or forties who received an allogeneic stem cell transplant from a related donor, was CMV-positive, and had no GVHD. The T cells may come from the graft donor.

The chain joins TRBV30 to TRBJ1-2; D gene unclear. Per the germline V gene, CDR1 is GTSNPN and CDR2 is SVGIG (reference sequence). The CDR3 totals 13 residues. Trimming took off 4 bases at V and 4 bases at J, with 13 bases between the two ends. CDR3 sequence reads: CAWTPLGSYGYTF. DNA for the CDR3: TGTGCCTGGACCCCCCTTGGGAGCTATGGCTACACCTTC.

The rearrangement joins TRBV2 to TRBJ2-2, with D maybe TRBD2 (6 bases). Germline V lookup: CDR1 SNHLY, CDR2 FYNNEI. The length of the CDR3 is 15 residues. The V gene lost 6 bases and the J gene lost 1 base, with 12 bases spanning the gap. The DNA for the CDR3 is TGTGCCAGCAGGTACGGCGGGGTGAACACCGGGGAGCTGTTTTTT. Protein sequence: CASRYGGVNTGELFF.

The chain recombines TRBV7-2 with TRBJ1-3; possibly TRBD1 for D (5 bases). The CDR3 covers 17 residues. Germline V gene lookup returns CDR1 SGHTA and CDR2 FQGNSA. V was cut by 0 bases and J by 3 bases, with 15 bases left in between. Here the CDR3 DNA reads TGTGCCAGCAGCTTAGCCCACAGAAGGGGTTTTGGAAACACCATATATTTT. Amino acids: CASSLAHRRGFGNTIYF.

The DNA of the CDR3 is TGTGCCACCGTTAGAAGGGGACTAGCCTACGAGCAGTACTTC. Translation gives CATVRRGLAYEQYF. This chain links TRBV28 with TRBJ2-7; the match to TRBD2 covers 8 bases. This CDR3 region has 14 residues. Per germline, CDR1 MDHEN and CDR2 SYDVKM. Trimming removed 10 bases from V and 2 bases from J; junction bases left unmatched: 10.

The chain joins TRBV7-9 to TRBJ2-1, with 7 bases fitting TRBD1. The germline V gene has CDR1 SEHNR and CDR2 FQNEAQ (reference sequence). V was pared by 5 bases and J by 5 bases, with 9 bases of the junction left unmatched. This CDR3 has 15 residues. The CDR3 DNA reads TGTGCCAGCAGCACCACGGGACAGAGGAACAATGAGCAGTTCTTC. Protein product: CASSTTGQRNNEQFF.

The V and J genes are TRBV7-2 and TRBJ2-1, with a weak D call TRBD2 (5 bases). V was clipped by 5 bases and J by 9 bases, with 11 bases between them. This CDR3 has 12 amino acids. Germline assignment: CDR1 SGHTA and CDR2 FQGNSA. The CDR3 region is CASSPRGSEQFF. The CDR3 DNA follows: TGTGCCAGCAGCCCCCGCGGGTCTGAGCAGTTCTTC.

This chain joins TRBV9 and TRBJ2-5; TRBD2 aligns across 13 bases. The V gene's germline CDR1 is SGDLS and CDR2 YYNGEE. This CDR3 is built from 18 residues. The V gene end was trimmed by 0 bases and the J gene end by 1 base; junction bases not matched to a gene: 6. CDR3 coding DNA: TGTGCCAGCAGCGTAGGGACTAGCGGGAGTCGGGGCCAAGAGACCCAGTACTTC. Its translation: CASSVGTSGSRGQETQYF.

V is TRBV5-1 and J is TRBJ2-7, with TRBD1 identical over 7 bases. The CDR3 contains 14 residues. Germline CDR1 reads SGHRS; CDR2 reads YFSETQ. The junction had 4 bases not matched to a gene; V was cut back by 4 bases and J by 0 bases. This CDR3 is CASSLGTDSYEQYF. The DNA of the CDR3 is TGCGCCAGCAGCCTCGGGACAGACTCCTACGAGCAGTACTTC.

The chain is built from TRBV19 and TRBJ2-1; D gene unclear. The CDR3 contains 11 residues. Germline V CDR1 and CDR2: LNHDA, SQIVND (reference sequence). With 1 base removed from V and 7 bases from J, the gap between germline ends came to 2 bases. The CDR3 sequence: CASSIANEQFF. The CDR3 coding sequence is TGTGCCAGTAGTATAGCAAATGAGCAGTTCTTC.

This clone was detected once. The rearrangement uses TRBV14 and TRBJ2-7; D may be TRBD2 (6 bases). V was trimmed by 7 bases and J by 6 bases, leaving 25 bases between them. The V gene's germline CDR1 is SGHDN and CDR2 FVKESK. The length of the CDR3 is 16 residues. The CDR3 DNA follows: TGTGCCAGCACTTGGGGAGGTTCGCGTCCTCGCCGCGAGCAGTACTTC. Translated, it gives CASTWGGSRPRREQYF.

V usage is TRBV4-3 and J usage is TRBJ2-2; possibly TRBD2 for D (6 bases). The CDR3 has 14 residues. With 4 bases removed from V and 4 bases from J, the gap between germline ends came to 10 bases. Germline CDR1 reads LGHNA; CDR2 reads YSLEER. The chain's CDR3 is CASSRGGVTGELFF. CDR3 bases: TGCGCCAGCAGCCGTGGAGGGGTCACCGGGGAGCTGTTTTTT.

This clone has just a few counts. The genes are TRBV4-1 and TRBJ1-5; D might be TRBD1 (6 bases). The germline CDR1 and CDR2 sequences are MGHRA and YSYEKL. The CDR3 runs to 17 residues. The V and J ends lost 0 bases and 0 bases respectively, with 12 bases between them. CDR3 amino acids: CASSQDYRAHSNQPQHF. The CDR3 coding sequence is TGCGCCAGCAGCCAAGATTACAGGGCACATAGCAATCAGCCCCAGCATTTT.

V is TRBV5-1 and J is TRBJ2-5, with D perhaps matching TRBD1 (6 bases). This CDR3 is built from 14 residues. The germline V gene has CDR1 SGHRS and CDR2 YFSETQ. The V gene lost 4 bases and the J gene lost 3 bases, with 13 bases spanning the gap. CDR3 DNA sequence: TGCGCCAGCAGCATTGGGACATCCAAAGAGACCCAGTACTTC. It specifies CASSIGTSKETQYF.

On this clone itself: The CDR3 does not close with the conserved phenylalanine or tryptophan, likely indicating a read error. The genes are TRBV9 and TRBJ1-1; D is perhaps TRBD1 (6 bases). V lost 0 bases and J lost 3, with 12 bases in between. This CDR3 has 15 amino acids. Per germline, CDR1 SGDLS and CDR2 YYNGEE. The CDR3 reads CASSVDLGGDTEAFL. CDR3 bases: TGTGCCAGCAGCGTAGATCTAGGGGGGGACACTGAAGCTTTCCTT.

The table lists this clone with a count of one. The chain joins TRBV18 to TRBJ1-3; D perhaps matches TRBD1 (5 bases). The germline V gene encodes CDR1 KGHSH and CDR2 LQKENI. This CDR3 is 15 amino acids long. Deletions cut 6 bases from V and 0 bases from J, with 12 bases between. CDR3: CASSWDSSSGNTIYF. DNA of the CDR3: TGTGCCAGCTCCTGGGACTCCAGCTCTGGAAACACCATATATTTT.

This clone was found once. The rearrangement uses TRBV6-6 and TRBJ1-2; D might be TRBD1 (6 bases). Germline V gene data show CDR1 as MNHNY and CDR2 as SVGAGI (reference sequence). V was shortened by 2 bases and J by 5 bases, with 9 bases between the two germline ends. The CDR3 contains 13 residues. This CDR3 reads CASSYRQGYGYTF. The CDR3 bases are TGTGCCAGCAGTTACAGGCAGGGGTATGGCTACACCTTC.

In its sample, this clone was seen a few times. J is TRBJ1-2 and V is TRBV7-8; D gene unclear. Trimming took 1 base from V and 4 from J, leaving 7 bases between them. Germline CDR1 SGHVS, CDR2 FQNEAQ. This CDR3 contains 13 residues. Written as DNA, the CDR3 is TGTGCCAGCAGCTTAGTAAACAGCTATGGCTACACCTTC. This translates into CASSLVNSYGYTF.

The chain carries TRBV7-3 and TRBJ2-3, with 7 nucleotides matching TRBD2. The CDR3 length is 16 residues. The V and J ends lost 1 base and 7 bases, in that order; junction bases with no gene match: 11. Looked up from germline, CDR1 is SGHTA and CDR2 is FQGTGA. The DNA for the CDR3 is TGTGCCAGCAGCTTAATGGTGGCTAGCGGAGGATATACGCAGTATTTT. It translates to CASSLMVASGGYTQYF.

The chain employs TRBV7-6 and TRBJ2-7, with TRBD2 matching 10 bases. J was trimmed by 4 bases and V by 5 bases; bases with no gene match: 5. Germline CDR1 SGHVS, CDR2 FNYEAQ. There are 14 residues in the CDR3. The CDR3 sequence is CASSETSGLYEQYF. The CDR3 DNA sequence: TGTGCCAGCAGCGAGACTAGCGGGCTATACGAGCAGTACTTC.

The rearrangement links TRBV7-3 to TRBJ2-1; 9 bases agree with TRBD2. The germline V gene has CDR1 SGHTA and CDR2 FQGTGA. V shed 5 bases and J 4 bases; nucleotides not matched to a gene: 6. This CDR3 contains 15 residues. The CDR3 sequence: CASSPGTSQYNEQFF. Written as DNA, the CDR3 is TGTGCCAGCAGCCCCGGGACTAGCCAATACAATGAGCAGTTCTTC. Looking up the rest from reference TRBV7-3 and TRBJ2-1 gives the full variable domain: GAGVSQTPSNKVTEKGKYVELRCDPISGHTALYWYRQSLGQGPEFLIYFQGTGAADDSGLPNDRFFAVRPEGSVSTLKIQRTERGDSAVYLCASSPGTSQYNEQFFGPGTRLTVL.

The genes are TRBV15 and TRBJ2-2; D is unresolved. The CDR3 is 15 amino acids. With 7 bases removed from V and 5 bases from J, the gap between germline ends came to 17 bases. From germline, CDR1 is LNHNV and CDR2 YYDKDF (reference sequence). CDR3 sequence (DNA): TGTGCCACCACCCTCCTGGGCCGCCGAACCGGGGAGCTGTTTTTT. This sequence encodes CATTLLGRRTGELFF.

This clone was seen only once. This rearrangement joins TRBV5-4 to TRBJ2-1, with a possible D match to TRBD1 (6 bases). Germline V CDR1 and CDR2: SGHNT, YYREEE (reference sequence). Trimming removed 1 base from V and 1 base from J, with 6 bases in between. There are 14 residues in the CDR3. The CDR3 reads CASSLTGSYNEQFF. The CDR3 coding sequence is TGTGCCAGCAGCTTGACAGGGTCCTACAATGAGCAGTTCTTC. Full variable domain (missing parts from reference TRBV5-4 and TRBJ2-1): ETGVTQSPTHLIKTRGQQVTLRCSSQSGHNTVSWYQQALGQGPQFIFQYYREEENGRGNFPPRFSGLQFPNYSSELNVNALELDDSALYLCASSLTGSYNEQFFGPGTRLTVL.

This sequence joins TRBV7-3 and TRBJ2-3, with TRBD1 identical over 9 bases. Germline assignment: CDR1 SGHTA and CDR2 FQGTGA. Unmatched junction bases numbered 3, after V lost 5 bases and J lost 3 bases. The CDR3 spans 14 residues. The CDR3 reads CASSQGTGTDTQYF. CDR3 nucleotides: TGTGCCAGCAGCCAAGGGACAGGGACAGATACGCAGTATTTT.

CDR3 amino acids: CAWSVVFPGGQLDPLSGYTF. CDR3 nucleotides: TGTGCCTGGAGTGTAGTCTTCCCAGGGGGCCAACTAGATCCTTTATCCGGCTACACCTTC. The rearrangement uses TRBV30 and TRBJ1-2; 8 bases match TRBD1. CDR3 length equals 20 residues. Germline V gene data show CDR1 as GTSNPN and CDR2 as SVGIG (reference sequence). V was clipped by 0 bases and J by 8 bases; unmatched bases: 26.

This chain's CDR3 is CASGRSGGANVLTF. CDR3 bases: TGTGCCAGCGGGCGTAGCGGGGGGGCCAACGTCCTGACTTTC. This rearrangement joins TRBV27 to TRBJ2-6; the match to TRBD2 covers 7 bases. The germline V gene encodes CDR1 MNHEY and CDR2 SMNVEV (reference sequence). V shed 8 bases, J shed 4 bases, and the junction held 5 bases outside the gene matches. The CDR3 covers 14 residues.